This T cell receptor beta chain was identified during a study of CD8 T cells in ankylosing spondylitis. General study results and limits: In synovial fluid and blood from reactive arthritis, some motif variants were previously reported.

This clonotype was counted ten times or more. Antigen unknown. TCRdb passed the 5' RACE reads through MiXCR, listing each CDR3 protein once. In the table there are around 130,000 distinct CDR3 sequences, around 9% of which are singletons. The CDR3 sequence is 14 residues long. Germline V CDR1 and CDR2: DFQATT, SNEGSKA (reference sequence). V lost 3 bases and J 3 bases, leaving 11 bases between the germline ends. Sequences were obtained from blood, either unsorted or a sorted T cell fraction (not recorded which). The origin of this receptor is a male donor with ankylosing spondylitis or in good health (not recorded which). The J gene is TRBJ2-2, the V gene TRBV20-1; D gene uncertain. CDR3 nucleotides: TGCAGTGCTAGGGGTCAGCTAGACACCGGGGAGCTGTTTTTT. This encodes CSARGQLDTGELFF.